The 29 T cell receptor beta chains below come from one sample, sequenced in a study of cytomegalovirus exposure and HLA in healthy donors. The PCR made use of 60 Vbeta and 13 Jbeta primers. Method: immunoSEQ multiplex PCR; TCRdb's copy keeps in-frame clones and lacks some. The sample is made up of 53,000 or so clones, and the top ten hold roughly 6.1% of it. The sequenced sample was PBMCs. These receptors all stem from a male donor in good health and CMV-seropositive.

The CDR3 DNA follows: TGTGCCAGCAGTCAACAGGCTGCCAGGGTTTACCTTGCTAACTATGGCTACACCTTC. This sequence encodes CASSQQAARVYLANYGYTF. The chain carries TRBV5-4 and TRBJ1-2; a weak D match, TRBD1 (5 bases). Trimming left V 5 bases short and J 0 bases short, with 26 bases between. CDR1 SGHNT and CDR2 YYREEE come from the germline V gene (reference sequence). The CDR3 spans 19 residues.

This chain joins TRBV11-2 and TRBJ2-7, with 10 nucleotides matching TRBD1. CDR1 is SGHAT, CDR2 FQNNGV, per germline. CDR3 length: 17 amino acids. The junction had 16 bases not matched to a gene; V was cut back by 5 bases and J by 6 bases. The CDR3 nucleotides are TGTGCCAGCAGCCGCATGGCGGGACAGGGGTTCAGTGGCGAGCAGTACTTC. Translated, it gives CASSRMAGQGFSGEQYF.

The V gene is TRBV7-2, the J gene TRBJ1-1; D is possibly TRBD1 (5 bases). CDR1 and CDR2 (germline): SGHTA, FQGNSA. V was shortened by 7 bases and J by 3 bases, with 18 bases between the two germline ends. The CDR3 contains 15 residues. CDR3 nucleotides: TGTGCCAGCAAACGACAGTCGATGATGGACACTGAAGCTTTCTTT. This gives the protein CASKRQSMMDTEAFF.

This rearrangement joins TRBV7-3 to TRBJ2-5, with 7 bases fitting TRBD1. Germline trimming cut 4 bases from V and 5 bases from J; bases unmatched to any gene: 4. Germline V CDR1 and CDR2: SGHTA, FQGTGA. CDR3 length equals 13 residues. The CDR3 coding sequence is TGTGCCAGCAGCTCAGGGGGTGGGGAGACCCAGTACTTC. Its protein product is CASSSGGGETQYF.

The rearrangement links TRBV9 to TRBJ2-2; 11 positions match TRBD1. V was clipped by 7 bases and J by 6 bases; unmatched bases: 11. The germline V gene has CDR1 SGDLS and CDR2 YYNGEE. The CDR3 spans 16 residues. Here the CDR3 reads CASSITGTGGSGELFF. The DNA for the CDR3 is TGTGCCAGCTCTATTACCGGGACAGGGGGTTCCGGGGAGCTGTTTTTT. The complete variable domain, with remaining parts taken from reference TRBV9 and TRBJ2-2, reads DSGVTQTPKHLITATGQRVTLRCSPRSGDLSVYWYQQSLDQGLQFLIQYYNGEERAKGNILERFSAQQFPDLHSELNLSSLELGDSALYFCASSITGTGGSGELFFGEGSRLTVL.

The genes are TRBV7-2 and TRBJ2-5; D gene uncertain. Matching the DNA end better, TRBJ2-7 makes the J call doubtful. This CDR3 is 13 amino acids long. In germline, CDR1 is SGHTA, CDR2 FQGNSA. CDR3 in amino acids: CASSLAVSYEQYF. CDR3 nucleotides: TGTGCCAGCAGCTTAGCAGTCTCCTACGAGCAGTACTTC.

The chain joins TRBV29-1 to TRBJ1-1; D not resolved. The CDR3 is made up of 10 amino acids. Germline V gives CDR1 SQVTM, CDR2 ANQGSEA. V was clipped by 8 bases and J by 3 bases, with 7 bases between them. CDR3 bases: TGCAGCCCCCGGGACACTGAAGCTTTCTTT. Translating it yields CSPRDTEAFF.

V usage is TRBV4-2 and J usage is TRBJ2-3, with a tentative D call TRBD1 (5 bases). This CDR3 has 17 amino acids. Germline CDR1 LGHNA, CDR2 YNFKEQ. Trimming removed 1 base at V and 0 bases at J, with 14 bases between. DNA for the CDR3: TGTGCCAGCAGCCAAGTTGGGGCTACAGCTAGCACAGATACGCAGTATTTT. Its protein is CASSQVGATASTDTQYF.

The genes are TRBV6-1 and TRBJ1-2; TRBD1 might be the D (6 bases). Trimming removed 2 bases from V and 6 bases from J, with 16 bases in between. CDR1 MNHNS and CDR2 SASEGT come from the germline V gene. This CDR3 is built from 15 residues. This chain's CDR3 is CASSEFRGAWDGYTF. CDR3 coding DNA: TGTGCCAGCAGTGAATTCCGGGGGGCGTGGGATGGCTACACCTTC.

The V and J genes are TRBV5-1 and TRBJ1-6; a possible D gene is TRBD1 (6 bases). The CDR3 has 17 amino acids. The germline gives CDR1 SGHRS, CDR2 YFSETQ. V was clipped by 0 bases and J by 2 bases, with 12 bases between them. Here the CDR3 DNA reads TGCGCCAGCAGCTTGGGGGCAGGGGAGACCTATAATTCACCCCTCCACTTT. It codes for CASSLGAGETYNSPLHF.

V is TRBV4-2 and J is TRBJ2-7, with 9 bases fitting TRBD1. This CDR3 spans 15 amino acids. V dropped 0 bases and J dropped 2; count of bases not matched to a gene: 2. In germline, CDR1 is LGHNA, CDR2 YNFKEQ. This CDR3 reads CASSQDRDRAYEQYF. DNA for the CDR3: TGTGCCAGCAGCCAAGACAGGGACAGGGCCTACGAGCAGTACTTC.

The chain combines TRBV2 with TRBJ2-5, with a possible D match to TRBD2 (6 bases). The CDR3 has 16 residues. Germline loops: CDR1 SNHLY, CDR2 FYNNEI. Trimming removed 2 bases at V and 7 bases at J, with 20 bases between. CDR3 sequence: CASSESITGGSGTQYF. The CDR3 nucleotides read TGTGCCAGCAGTGAATCTATAACCGGGGGTAGCGGGACCCAGTACTTC.

The chain employs TRBV18 and TRBJ2-6; 7 bases align to TRBD1. Unmatched junction bases numbered 15, after V lost 6 bases and J lost 4 bases. The CDR3 sequence is 18 residues long. Per the germline V gene, CDR1 is KGHSH and CDR2 is LQKENI. CDR3 in DNA: TGTGCCAGCTCGCCCGGGACAGCTCTCCTTAAGGGGGCCAACGTCCTGACTTTC. It codes for CASSPGTALLKGANVLTF. Filled out from reference TRBV18 and TRBJ2-6, the complete variable domain reads NAGVMQNPRHLVRRRGQEARLRCSPMKGHSHVYWYRQLPEEGLKFMVYLQKENIIDESGMPKERFSAEFPKEGPSILRIQQVVRGDSAAYFCASSPGTALLKGANVLTFGAGSRLTVL.

The CDR3 reads CASSPRTARYGYTF. CDR3 DNA sequence: TGTGCCAGCAGCCCACGGACAGCTCGCTATGGCTACACCTTC. This chain links TRBV7-2 with TRBJ1-2; weak D call: TRBD1 (6 bases). Germline V gives CDR1 SGHTA, CDR2 FQGNSA. This CDR3 is built from 14 residues. The V and J ends lost 5 bases and 4 bases respectively, with 14 bases between them.

The V call is TRBV2, the J call TRBJ2-7, with TRBD2 as a possible D gene (5 bases). CDR1 and CDR2 from the germline V gene are SNHLY and FYNNEI. V lost 1 base and J lost 0, with 10 bases in between. The CDR3 totals 15 residues. The CDR3 region has the DNA TGTGCCAGCAGTGAAGAGAAGGAGGCCTCCTACGAGCAGTACTTC. Translation gives CASSEEKEASYEQYF.

The J gene is TRBJ2-1, the V gene TRBV7-6; D not certain. V lost 0 bases, J lost 5 bases, and 8 bases lay in between. The CDR3 is made up of 14 amino acids. Germline loops: CDR1 SGHVS, CDR2 FNYEAQ. The CDR3 DNA follows: TGTGCCAGCAGCTTAGCAACCCCTAACAATGAGCAGTTCTTC. Translated: CASSLATPNNEQFF.

The rearrangement links TRBV7-2 to TRBJ2-5; D not certain. Per germline, CDR1 SGHTA and CDR2 FQGNSA. V was shortened by 5 bases and J by 3 bases, with 10 bases between the two germline ends. CDR3 length: 13 amino acids. The CDR3, as DNA: TGTGCCAGCAGCGCCAACTATGAAGAGACCCAGTACTTC. Amino acids: CASSANYEETQYF.

V and J are TRBV6-4 and TRBJ2-3; D unclear. Germline CDR1 MRHNA, CDR2 SNTAGT. Trimming pared 9 bases from V and 2 bases from J, leaving 18 bases between. The CDR3 runs to 15 residues. The CDR3 loop is CARRRPDKDTDTQYF. Written as DNA, the CDR3 is TGTGCCAGGAGACGGCCAGACAAGGACACAGATACGCAGTATTTT.

V gene TRBV5-1 combines with J gene TRBJ2-5, with 8 bases aligning to TRBD1. The CDR3 sequence is 16 residues long. The junction had 6 bases not matched to a gene; V was cut back by 0 bases and J by 2 bases. The germline gives CDR1 SGHRS, CDR2 YFSETQ. The CDR3 spells CASSLGGRTGQETQYF. DNA of the CDR3: TGCGCCAGCAGCTTGGGCGGCAGGACAGGGCAAGAGACCCAGTACTTC.

This rearrangement joins TRBV15 to TRBJ1-1, with 7 nucleotides matching TRBD1. Germline assignment: CDR1 LNHNV and CDR2 YYDKDF (reference sequence). The J segment lost 1 base and the V segment lost 6 bases, leaving 2 bases of the junction unmatched. The CDR3 runs 13 residues. CDR3 coding DNA: TGTGCCACCAGTAAGGGGGCGAACACTGAAGCTTTCTTT. Protein: CATSKGANTEAFF.

The rearrangement joins TRBV5-1 to TRBJ2-7; the match to TRBD1 covers 10 bases. The germline V gene has CDR1 SGHRS and CDR2 YFSETQ. The CDR3 is 17 amino acids. The V and J ends lost 6 bases and 1 base, in that order; junction bases with no gene match: 13. The CDR3: CASTLIGGGQGSYEQYF. The CDR3 DNA follows: TGCGCCAGCACCCTGATAGGGGGGGGACAGGGGTCCTACGAGCAGTACTTC.

The chain employs TRBV4-3 and TRBJ2-7; D uncertain. Germline lookup yields CDR1 LGHNA and CDR2 YSLEER. There are 15 residues in the CDR3. With 2 bases removed from V and 3 bases from J, the gap between germline ends came to 14 bases. The CDR3, as DNA: TGCGCCAGCAGCCAATCAGCGATTACCGTCTACGAGCAGTACTTC. Residues: CASSQSAITVYEQYF.

J is TRBJ2-1 and V is TRBV7-2; 8 nucleotides align to TRBD2. V shed 5 bases, J shed 10 bases, and the junction held 13 bases outside the gene matches. CDR3 size: 15 residues. CDR1 is SGHTA, CDR2 FQGNSA, per germline. The CDR3 bases are TGTGCCAGCAGCCCTGGACTAGCCCCCGCGGGCGAGCAGTTCTTC. This translates into CASSPGLAPAGEQFF.

The chain joins TRBV6-5 to TRBJ2-7; D possibly corresponds to TRBD1 (6 bases). The length of the CDR3 is 13 residues. CDR1 is MNHEY and CDR2 is SVGAGI in the germline V gene. V shed 6 bases and J shed 0 bases, with 9 bases lying between them. CDR3: CASRGQSSYEQYF. As DNA, the CDR3 is TGTGCCAGCAGAGGACAGTCCTCCTACGAGCAGTACTTC.

V usage is TRBV15 and J usage is TRBJ1-3; 11 bases fit TRBD1. V dropped 2 bases and J dropped 8; count of bases not matched to a gene: 5. The CDR3 consists of 15 residues. Germline V gives CDR1 LNHNV, CDR2 YYDKDF (reference sequence). In DNA, the CDR3 is TGTGCCACCAGCAGACCGGGGACAGGGGGAGACACCATATATTTT. Its translation: CATSRPGTGGDTIYF.

The chain is built from TRBV7-9 and TRBJ2-1, with D uncertain. The V end was cut by 1 base, the J end by 3 bases, with 4 bases between. Germline loops: CDR1 SEHNR, CDR2 FQNEAQ (reference sequence). This CDR3 contains 13 residues. CDR3 nucleotide sequence: TGTGCCAGCAGCTTAGTACACTACAATGAGCAGTTCTTC. The encoded protein is CASSLVHYNEQFF. The whole variable domain, remainder taken from reference TRBV7-9 and TRBJ2-1, is DTGVSQNPRHKITKRGQNVTFRCDPISEHNRLYWYRQTLGQGPEFLTYFQNEAQLEKSRLLSDRFSAERPKGSFSTLEIQRTEQGDSAMYLCASSLVHYNEQFFGPGTRLTVL.

The chain has TRBV9 and TRBJ2-4; 9 bases match TRBD1. The junction had 7 bases not matched to a gene; V was cut back by 4 bases and J by 2 bases. There are 16 residues in the CDR3. CDR1 SGDLS and CDR2 YYNGEE come from the germline V gene. CDR3 loop: CASSKRQGETKNIQYF. The DNA for the CDR3 is TGTGCCAGCAGCAAAAGACAGGGGGAAACCAAAAACATTCAGTACTTC.

V usage is TRBV4-3 and J usage is TRBJ2-5; D is possibly TRBD2 (6 bases). The CDR3 contains 15 residues. Trimming took 6 bases from V and 2 from J, leaving 16 bases between them. Per germline, CDR1 LGHNA and CDR2 YSLEER. The CDR3 coding sequence is TGCGCCAGCAGGCCCGGGCCTGGGGGGCAAGAGACCCAGTACTTC. Its protein is CASRPGPGGQETQYF.

The rearrangement links TRBV6-5 to TRBJ2-1; weak D call: TRBD1 (6 bases). The V end was cut by 11 bases, the J end by 2 bases, with 16 bases between. Per the germline V gene, CDR1 is MNHEY and CDR2 is SVGAGI. The CDR3 runs to 14 residues. The CDR3 sequence is CAGGLRDAYNEQFF. DNA of the CDR3: TGTGCCGGGGGCCTGCGAGACGCCTACAATGAGCAGTTCTTC.